The rows below give T cell receptor beta chains drawn from one sample of a study of cytotoxic CD8 clonotypes in ibrutinib-treated CLL. Data came from immunoSEQ multiplex PCR; TCRdb stores just in-frame clones and leaves some out. The table has roughly 110,000 clones, about 50% seen once. Sequencing was performed on PBMCs, taken after 24 months of ibrutinib treatment. Source of these receptors: a human donor with chronic lymphocytic leukemia. CDR3s leave out the opening cysteine and the closing phenylalanine or tryptophan.

TRBJ1-5	TRBV19	ASSIGTGVQPQH
TRBJ1-2	TRBV30	ARGTDRGLHYGYT
TRBJ2-1	TRBV5-1	ASSLQWGANNEQF
TRBJ1-5	TRBV5-8	ASSSTGQPQH
TRBJ1-2	TRBV7-9	ASSPRGTFPNYGYT
TRBJ1-5	TRBV4-2	ASSQGGSYSNQPQH
TRBJ1-4	TRBV7-9	ASSFFFGTGTNEKLF
TRBJ2-2	TRBV7-9	ASSLRVSGELF
TRBJ2-2	TRBV5-1	ASSPGASNTGELF
TRBJ1-1	TRBV6-6	ASSLRGQSNTEAF
TRBJ2-5	TRBV10-1	ASRDSSGGFQETQY
TRBJ1-6	TRBV30	AWSVQQGDWEPLH
TRBJ2-7	TRBV5-1	ASSLVVGTFYEQY
TRBJ2-1	TRBV6-4	ASSGHPPYNEQF
TRBJ1-1	TRBV28	ASSSQWEWF
TRBJ1-2	TRBV27	ASSQRPNNYGYT
TRBJ2-1	TRBV5-1	ASRGGGPDNEQF
TRBJ1-2	TRBV6-1	ASSLGGGSGYT
TRBJ1-2	TRBV5-1	ASSLAETRGRSGYT
TRBJ2-7	TRBV6-5	ASSYQLAGDYEQY
TRBJ2-2	TRBV4-2	ASSQDSAGELF
TRBJ1-3	TRBV2	ASSDQGAGNTIY
TRBJ2-2	TRBV7-3	ASSLRGTGGITGELF
TRBJ2-1	TRBV5-1	ASSLGGGLYNEQF
TRBJ2-4	TRBV14	ASSQINGGSQY
TRBJ2-1	TRBV11-3	ASSSRDRALDEQF
TRBJ2-7	TRBV7-8	ASSLAPGRAYEQY
TRBJ1-2	TRBV28	ASSLTGGYT
TRBJ1-5	TRBV30	AWSGTGGNQPQH
TRBJ2-3	TRBV10-3	AISLARRDTDTQY
TRBJ2-1	TRBV6-5	ASSLQGPYNEQF
TRBJ2-7	TRBV12-5	ASGWDGPYEQY
TRBJ2-7	TRBV10-3	ATRQGPYEQY
TRBJ1-2	TRBV9	ASSVGMGAYGYT
TRBJ1-1	TRBV2	ASKGTGRYTEAF
TRBJ2-7	TRBV5-4	ASSLEQGIHEQY
TRBJ2-7	TRBV4-2	ASSRVGDLHEQY
TRBJ2-1	TRBV9	ASRPTSGDYNEQF
TRBJ2-1	TRBV10-2	ASRTGTGYNEQF
TRBJ1-2	TRBV4-2	ASSQDRPGDGYT
TRBJ2-1	TRBV6-1	ASRRGSSYNEQF
TRBJ1-6	TRBV5-1	ASSPGTGNSPLH
TRBJ1-2	TRBV29-1	SGGTGHGYT
TRBJ2-5	TRBV18	AILLPKTGPKETQY
TRBJ2-3	TRBV10-3	ATRDGASTDTQY
TRBJ2-6	TRBV7-2	ASSRDSGANVLT
TRBJ1-1	TRBV30	AWSWGGDTEAF
TRBJ2-7	TRBV25-1	ASRRTGRAYEQY
TRBJ1-1	TRBV2	ASSVSGYSTEAF
TRBJ1-3	TRBV4-3	ASSQDRANTIY
TRBJ2-7	TRBV5-1	ASSLGQGNDYEQY
TRBJ1-2	TRBV28	ASSLPTDYGYT
TRBJ1-6	TRBV5-6	ASRVDLGDSPLH
TRBJ2-1	TRBV7-2	ASSLVSNEQF
TRBJ2-7	TRBV4-1	ASSQDKAGRSYEQY
TRBJ2-1	TRBV7-9	ASSSPGLRRHNEQF
TRBJ2-5	TRBV15	ATGEAGPETQY
TRBJ2-7	TRBV4-3	ASSPNRQGASEQY
TRBJ2-1	TRBV7-2	ASSASGGFNNEQF